These 13 T cell receptor beta chains were all obtained from the same sample, sequenced in a study of blood T cell repertoires in COVID-19 (TCRdb year 2020). To prepare the library, the immunoSEQ multiplex PCR assay was applied. Entries here come from immuneACCESS through TCRdb and include only in-frame sequences with V and J called. Some clones fail to appear in such tables; in the studies checked, an unresolved V gene covers under half of the shortfall, and the cause of the remainder is unknown. In this sample the table shows approximately 120,000 clones, 81% of which occur a single time. In total, the top ten clones hold 3.5% to 4% of the sample. Sequencing used peripheral blood. The receptors stem from a woman in her forties or fifties with acute or convalescent COVID-19.

J is TRBJ1-1 and V is TRBV6-5; possible D gene TRBD1, 6 bases. V lost 11 bases to trimming and J lost 6 bases, with 16 bases between them. The CDR3 contains 12 residues. The germline gives CDR1 MNHEY, CDR2 SVGAGI. The CDR3 coding sequence is TGTGCCCTCAATAGGGGGTTATCTGAAGCTTTCTTT. Translation gives CALNRGLSEAFF.

The chain couples TRBV28 to TRBJ2-7, with 7 nucleotides matching TRBD2. Trimming took 5 bases from V and 4 from J; bases not matched to a gene: 2. This CDR3 region has 12 residues. Germline lookup yields CDR1 MDHEN and CDR2 SYDVKM. The CDR3 DNA sequence: TGTGCCAGCAGTCCGGGGGGTTACGAGCAGTACTTC. Protein sequence: CASSPGGYEQYF.

V is TRBV3-1 (or the pseudogene TRBV3-2) and J is TRBJ1-2; D perhaps matches TRBD1 (5 bases). The V gene lost 0 bases and the J gene lost 4 bases, with 12 bases spanning the gap. Germline lookup yields CDR1 LGHDT and CDR2 YNNKEL (reference sequence). The CDR3 length is 15 residues. The CDR3: CASSQDGRGSYGYTF. The CDR3 coding sequence is TGTGCCAGCAGCCAAGATGGAAGGGGATCCTATGGCTACACCTTC.

The chain combines TRBV18 with TRBJ2-5; D is uncertain. The CDR3 consists of 15 residues. Germline values: CDR1 KGHSH, CDR2 LQKENI. V gave up 6 bases and J gave up 0 bases, with 14 bases separating them. This chain's CDR3 is CASSALQRNQETQYF. The CDR3 DNA reads TGTGCCAGCTCCGCCTTGCAGAGGAACCAAGAGACCCAGTACTTC.

The V and J genes are TRBV30 and TRBJ2-7, with unresolved D. Germline CDR1 reads GTSNPN; CDR2 reads SVGIG (reference sequence). This CDR3 is built from 12 residues. V gave up 2 bases and J gave up 4 bases, with 9 bases separating them. CDR3 region: CAWSSSVYEQYF. DNA for the CDR3: TGTGCCTGGAGTTCGTCAGTGTACGAGCAGTACTTC.

This clone was seen more than once but under ten times. The CDR3 DNA reads TGTGCCAGCAGTTTCCAGGGTAATAATGAAGCTTTCTTT. Residues: CASSFQGNNEAFF. The V gene is TRBV12-3 or TRBV12-4, the J gene TRBJ1-1; weak D call: TRBD1 (5 bases). V was clipped by 3 bases and J by 7 bases, with 12 bases between them. The CDR3 is 13 residues long.

Many counts were recorded for this clone. This chain links TRBV29-1 with TRBJ1-1; D remains ambiguous. This CDR3 contains 13 residues. The V end was cut by 2 bases, the J end by 0 bases, with 7 bases between. Germline CDR1 reads SQVTM; CDR2 reads ANQGSEA. In DNA form, the CDR3 reads TGCAGCGTTGAACGAGGGATGAACACTGAAGCTTTCTTT. Amino acids: CSVERGMNTEAFF.

The V and J genes are TRBV19 and TRBJ2-1, with 12 nucleotides matching TRBD2. The CDR3 is 15 residues long. Trimming at V came to 8 bases and at J to 9 bases, leaving 11 bases not matched to a gene. Germline CDR1 reads LNHDA; CDR2 reads SQIVND (reference sequence). CDR3 sequence reads: CASEKGTSGFGEQFF. In nucleotides, the CDR3 is TGTGCCAGTGAAAAAGGGACTAGCGGGTTCGGTGAGCAGTTCTTC.

The chain employs TRBV18 and TRBJ2-2; a weak D match, TRBD1 (6 bases). Trimming took 2 bases from V and 6 from J, leaving 10 bases between them. CDR1 is KGHSH, CDR2 LQKENI, per germline. CDR3 length equals 14 residues. The CDR3 protein is CASSPRTEPGELFF. For the CDR3, the DNA is TGTGCCAGCTCACCAAGGACAGAGCCCGGGGAGCTGTTTTTT.

The V gene is TRBV30, the J gene TRBJ2-7; 8 bases align to TRBD1. J lost 7 bases, V lost 2 bases, and 10 bases had no gene match. Germline V CDR1 and CDR2: GTSNPN, SVGIG (reference sequence). There are 14 residues in the CDR3. This CDR3 reads CAWSMWDRSGEQYF. CDR3 coding DNA: TGTGCCTGGAGTATGTGGGACAGGTCGGGGGAGCAGTACTTC.

The chain employs TRBV5-6 and TRBJ1-1; weak D call: TRBD1 (6 bases). CDR3 length equals 14 residues. The ends were cut back, 0 bases at V and 0 bases at J, with 6 bases in the middle. From germline, CDR1 is SGHDT and CDR2 YYEEEE. This CDR3 reads CASSLGQVNTEAFF. CDR3 bases: TGTGCCAGCAGCTTGGGACAGGTGAACACTGAAGCTTTCTTT.

This clone was detected a few times. The genes are TRBV18 and TRBJ2-1, with 10 positions matching TRBD2. This CDR3 is built from 17 residues. CDR1 is KGHSH, CDR2 LQKENI, per germline. After removal of 2 bases from V and 3 bases from J, the junction contained 7 bases not matched to a gene. CDR3 nucleotide sequence: TGTGCCAGCTCACCATCCCGAGCGGGAGGGATCTACAATGAGCAGTTCTTC. Translated: CASSPSRAGGIYNEQFF.

This chain connects TRBV5-8 to TRBJ2-7, with D tentatively TRBD1 (5 bases). V dropped 7 bases and J dropped 0 bases, with 11 bases sitting between them. Germline loops: CDR1 SGHTS, CDR2 YDEGEE. This CDR3 is built from 13 residues. The CDR3 DNA follows: TGTGCCAGCGGTAACAGGTTCTCCTACGAGCAGTACTTC. Residues: CASGNRFSYEQYF.